The 15 T cell receptor beta chains given below trace back to one sample, sequenced in a study of siplizumab effects on memory and regulatory T cells. Repertoires were generated with immunoSEQ multiplex PCR, while TCRdb's copy carries only in-frame clones and drops some. The sample consists of some 100,000 clones, 93% of them appearing once. Sequenced: non-Treg CD4+ T cells sorted from blood. Every receptor here comes from a human donor in good health.

Of note for this clone: Its ends do not fully match the called genes, so a read error is possible. V gene TRBV25-1 combines with J gene TRBJ2-1; 10 bases line up with TRBD1. The CDR3 totals 15 residues. CDR1 is MGHDK and CDR2 is SYGVNS in the germline V gene. CDR3 nucleotide sequence: TGTGTCAGCAGTGAGCGGACAGGGGGTCAGAAGGAGCAGTTCTTC. Residues: CVSSERTGGQKEQFF.

The V gene is TRBV7-7, the J gene TRBJ2-2, with 8 bases fitting TRBD2. The CDR3 is 17 amino acids. Unmatched junction bases numbered 6, after V lost 1 base and J lost 2 bases. Germline V gene lookup returns CDR1 SSHAT and CDR2 FNYEAQ (reference sequence). CDR3 sequence: CASSLVGSGGNTGELFF. The CDR3 DNA is TGTGCCAGCAGCTTAGTAGGCAGCGGGGGTAACACCGGGGAGCTGTTTTTT.

The rearrangement uses TRBV4-2 and TRBJ2-7, with 7 bases fitting TRBD2. CDR3 length equals 18 residues. Germline trimming cut 0 bases from V and 2 bases from J; bases unmatched to any gene: 13. The V gene's germline CDR1 is LGHNA and CDR2 YNFKEQ. In DNA form, the CDR3 reads TGTGCCAGCAGCCAAGATGTGGGTGGGGCTAGCGGTCCCTACGAGCAGTACTTC. Encoded protein: CASSQDVGGASGPYEQYF.

V gene TRBV9 combines with J gene TRBJ2-3, with D perhaps matching TRBD1 (5 bases). The V end lost 4 bases, the J end lost 0 bases, and 15 bases lay between the germline ends. Germline CDR1 reads SGDLS; CDR2 reads YYNGEE. This CDR3 region has 16 residues. Written as DNA, the CDR3 is TGTGCCAGCAGCCCGTCGTTACAGGCTAGCACAGATACGCAGTATTTT. Protein product: CASSPSLQASTDTQYF.

The V gene is TRBV7-2, the J gene TRBJ2-5; D not certain. The germline V gene encodes CDR1 SGHTA and CDR2 FQGNSA. The CDR3 sequence is 14 residues long. V was clipped by 0 bases and J by 5 bases, with 10 bases between them. For the CDR3, the DNA is TGTGCCAGCAGCTTAGCGGGTCACTCTGAGACCCAGTACTTC. Its protein product is CASSLAGHSETQYF.

The rearrangement joins TRBV7-3 to TRBJ2-3, with 10 bases identical to TRBD1. The CDR3 covers 14 residues. Per germline, CDR1 SGHTA and CDR2 FQGTGA. The J segment lost 5 bases and the V segment lost 4 bases, leaving 3 bases of the junction unmatched. The CDR3 spells CASSSGQGVDTQYF. The CDR3 region has the DNA TGTGCCAGCAGCTCAGGACAGGGGGTAGATACGCAGTATTTT.

The count of this clone is one. This chain uses TRBV20-1 with TRBJ2-2, with D unclear. The CDR3 covers 11 residues. The germline gives CDR1 DFQATT, CDR2 SNEGSKA (reference sequence). V lost 7 bases to trimming and J lost 2 bases, with 5 bases between them. CDR3 sequence: CSGANTGELFF. Written as DNA, the CDR3 is TGCAGTGGGGCCAACACCGGGGAGCTGTTTTTT.

The rearrangement links TRBV19 to TRBJ1-2, with 9 bases that match TRBD1. CDR1 is LNHDA and CDR2 is SQIVND in the germline V gene (reference sequence). CDR3 size: 16 residues. The V and J ends lost 3 bases and 4 bases, in that order; junction bases with no gene match: 9. In DNA, the CDR3 is TGTGCCAGTAGTATGGGAGCGGGACAGGGTAGCTATGGCTACACCTTC. Translated: CASSMGAGQGSYGYTF.

This chain links TRBV4-3 with TRBJ2-5, with D unclear. This CDR3 comprises 18 residues. Germline CDR1 and CDR2: LGHNA and YSLEER. The ends were cut back, 1 base at V and 4 bases at J, with 22 bases in the middle. The CDR3 loop is CASSQVRSLGKTVETQYF. For the CDR3, the DNA is TGCGCCAGCAGCCAAGTCCGATCGTTAGGAAAGACCGTAGAGACCCAGTACTTC.

This sequence joins TRBV4-1 and TRBJ2-3, with D perhaps matching TRBD2 (6 bases). Trimming shortened V by 1 base and J by 4 bases, and 6 bases separated the two germline ends. The CDR3 has 13 residues. Germline lookup yields CDR1 MGHRA and CDR2 YSYEKL. CDR3 nucleotides: TGCGCCAGCAGCCAAGCTAGCGCAGATACGCAGTATTTT. Translated: CASSQASADTQYF.

This clone appeared a single time. The CDR3 sequence is CAISEYGGGQAKNIQYF. The CDR3 DNA sequence: TGTGCCATCAGTGAGTATGGCGGGGGACAAGCCAAAAACATTCAGTACTTC. The V and J genes are TRBV10-3 and TRBJ2-4; D may be TRBD2 (7 bases). Trimming stripped 1 base from V and 0 bases from J, with 13 bases between. This CDR3 region has 17 residues. Germline V gene data show CDR1 as ENHRY and CDR2 as SYGVKD.

V usage is TRBV7-2 and J usage is TRBJ1-2; the D is unclear. Trimming stripped 6 bases from V and 3 bases from J, with 8 bases between. The CDR3 contains 12 residues. Germline CDR1 and CDR2: SGHTA and FQGNSA. CDR3 protein: CASRPPHYGYTF. The CDR3 DNA reads TGTGCCAGCAGGCCTCCCCACTATGGCTACACCTTC.

The chain links TRBV18 to TRBJ1-2, with D maybe TRBD1 (5 bases). CDR3 length: 15 residues. V lost 0 bases to trimming and J lost 5 bases, with 13 bases between them. Germline V gene sequence: CDR1 KGHSH, CDR2 LQKENI. CDR3 sequence reads: CASSPPRQGVYGYTF. The DNA of the CDR3 is TGTGCCAGCTCACCACCGCGTCAGGGTGTATATGGCTACACCTTC.

In DNA form, the CDR3 reads TGTGCCAGCAGGACTAGCGGGGGAGGTAATGAGCAGTTCTTC. It specifies CASRTSGGGNEQFF. V and J are TRBV6-4 and TRBJ2-1; 12 nucleotides match TRBD2. Germline CDR1 is MRHNA and CDR2 is SNTAGT. The V and J ends lost 6 bases and 7 bases, in that order; junction bases with no gene match: 4. There are 14 residues in the CDR3.

The rearrangement joins TRBV5-8 to TRBJ1-1, with TRBD1 matching 7 bases. This CDR3 spans 13 amino acids. V shed 7 bases, J shed 2 bases, and the junction held 5 bases outside the gene matches. CDR1 SGHTS and CDR2 YDEGEE come from the germline V gene. The CDR3 coding sequence is TGTGCCAGCTCACGGACAGGTAACACTGAAGCTTTCTTT. This codes for CASSRTGNTEAFF.